This paragraph covers one T cell receptor beta chain sequence. The antigen this receptor binds is unknown. No qualities accompany the bases; no much larger clone lies one base away. TCRbeta CDR3 regions were amplified from genomic DNA by means of the immunoSEQ Assay, a bias-controlled multiplex PCR. In the source study's methods: Nucleated cell counts per sample were estimated from amplification of reference gene primers within the assay. Sequence reads were collapsed and filtered to measure the absolute abundance of every unique TCRbeta CDR3 rearrangement. Productive Simpson clonality was computed per sample as the square root of Simpson's diversity index over productive rearrangements. This immuneACCESS table, as held by TCRdb, lists in-frame sequences with V and J called but not all clones. Of the missing ones, under half trace to an unresolved V gene in checked studies; the others have no known cause. V and J calls and clone size follow that table, whereas D and trimming were derived from the DNA. This sample is represented by approximately 100,000 clones; around 85% of them were singletons. The ten largest clones represent roughly 2.6% of the sample.

Reading from cysteine to phenylalanine, the CDR3 counts 15 amino acids. Solely the CDR3 DNA is kept, with 45 bases framed from the first base. The junction shows trimming of 4 bases on V and 4 bases on J, and the gene matches do not reach 9 bases of it. The CDR1 and CDR2 encoded by the germline V gene (reference sequence) are SGHNT and YYREEE. These data come from a study of blood T cell repertoires in COVID-19 (dated by TCRdb to 2018 to 2021). For the study in its entirety: Samples covering the acute and convalescent phases of COVID-19 were provided by collaborators in the United States, Italy and Spain. The prospective study material was composed of cDNA or gDNA derived from T cells, B-cell-depleted T cells, or PBMCs. Deeply sampled blood TCRbeta repertoires from subjects exposed to, actively infected with, or recovered from COVID-19 were included in the dataset. The repertoires were made available in a free public database intended to serve as a resource for research on the immune response to SARS-CoV-2. Samples came from the ongoing ImmuneRACE study (first 160 participants) plus 1,254 subjects from 6 global collaborators. A de-identified subject ID, COVID-19 status, age in years and sex were almost always included in the sample metadata. Where available, HLA class I and class II types were taken from metadata supplied by the sample provider and were not determined by assay-based typing.

What the authors observed across the whole study: How much clinical and demographic metadata was included differed by source and by participant, and the metadata was provided uncurated.

Participants in the prospective study were aged roughly 18 to 100 years, lived in approximately 26 United States geographic areas, and enrolled through a virtual design. In the prospective study, cohorts were assigned on the basis of participant-reported clinical history obtained from a screening survey and a study questionnaire. Recovered participants in ImmuneRACE Cohort 3 were defined by two consecutive negative NP/OP PCR tests, clearance by a healthcare professional, or resolution of symptoms. In the prospective study, whole blood, serum and a nasopharyngeal or oropharyngeal swab were collected from each participant by mobile phlebotomists. Over a roughly 2-month period, participants in the prospective study had the option of providing additional blood draws and questionnaires. Before DNA extraction, blood samples from the prospective study were shipped at room temperature or frozen.

The sample was PBMCs or T cells enriched from blood (not recorded which). Rearrangement joined TRBV5-4 to TRBJ2-7; TRBD1 aligns with 9 central bases. The clonotype originates from a woman in her forties or fifties who had recovered from COVID-19. CDR3 sequence: CASSPGQGNSYEQYF. The sequenced DNA is TGTGCCAGCAGCCCGGGACAGGGTAATTCTTACGAGCAGTACTTC.